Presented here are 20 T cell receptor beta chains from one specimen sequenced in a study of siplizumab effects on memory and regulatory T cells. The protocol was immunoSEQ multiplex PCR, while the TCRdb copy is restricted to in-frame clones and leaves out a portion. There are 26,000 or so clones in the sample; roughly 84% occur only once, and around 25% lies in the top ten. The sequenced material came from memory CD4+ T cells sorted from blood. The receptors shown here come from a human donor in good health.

The CDR3 DNA reads TGTGCCAGCAGTTACGGGGGACGGGGGAACCAAGAGACCCAGTACTTC. Its protein is CASSYGGRGNQETQYF. The chain joins TRBV6-6 to TRBJ2-5, with D perhaps TRBD2 (6 bases). Germline V gene sequence: CDR1 MNHNY, CDR2 SVGAGI (reference sequence). V was trimmed by 2 bases and J by 0 bases, leaving 13 bases between them. The CDR3 contains 16 residues.

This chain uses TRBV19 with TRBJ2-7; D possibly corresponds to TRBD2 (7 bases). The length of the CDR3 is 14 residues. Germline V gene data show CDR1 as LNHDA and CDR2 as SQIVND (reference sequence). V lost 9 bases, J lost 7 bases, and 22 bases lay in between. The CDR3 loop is CASDQGGAIGEQYF. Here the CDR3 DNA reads TGTGCCAGCGATCAAGGGGGGGCGATAGGTGAGCAGTACTTC.

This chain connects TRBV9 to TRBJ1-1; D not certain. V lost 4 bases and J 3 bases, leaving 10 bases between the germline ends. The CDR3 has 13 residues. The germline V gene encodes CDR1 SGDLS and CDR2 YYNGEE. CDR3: CASSRHGDTEAFF. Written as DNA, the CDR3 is TGTGCCAGCAGCAGACACGGGGACACTGAAGCTTTCTTT.

This chain's CDR3 is CASSFLDRGPYEQYF. In DNA form, the CDR3 reads TGTGCCAGCAGTTTTCTGGACAGGGGGCCCTACGAGCAGTACTTC. V gene TRBV27 combines with J gene TRBJ2-7, with 11 bases matching TRBD1. The junction had 3 bases not matched to a gene; V was cut back by 3 bases and J by 2 bases. CDR1 MNHEY and CDR2 SMNVEV come from the germline V gene (reference sequence). This CDR3 region has 15 residues.

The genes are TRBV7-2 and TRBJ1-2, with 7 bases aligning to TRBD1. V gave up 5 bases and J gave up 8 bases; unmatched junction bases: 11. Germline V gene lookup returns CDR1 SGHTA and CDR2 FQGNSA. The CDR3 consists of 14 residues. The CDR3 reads CASSPDRDNKGYTF. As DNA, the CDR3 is TGTGCCAGCAGCCCTGACAGGGATAACAAGGGCTACACCTTC.

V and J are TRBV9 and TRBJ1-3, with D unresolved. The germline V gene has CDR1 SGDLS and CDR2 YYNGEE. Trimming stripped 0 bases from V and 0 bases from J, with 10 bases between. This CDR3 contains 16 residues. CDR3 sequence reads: CASSVGPTSSGNTIYF. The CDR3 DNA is TGTGCCAGCAGCGTAGGCCCCACAAGCTCTGGAAACACCATATATTTT.

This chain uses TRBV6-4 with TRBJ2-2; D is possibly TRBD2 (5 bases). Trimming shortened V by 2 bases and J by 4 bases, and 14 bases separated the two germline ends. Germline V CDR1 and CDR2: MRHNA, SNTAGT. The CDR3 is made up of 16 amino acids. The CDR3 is CASSDNSVRSTGELFF. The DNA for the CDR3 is TGTGCCAGCAGTGACAATAGCGTAAGGAGCACCGGGGAGCTGTTTTTT.

The CDR3 is CASSLGGKWGEQYF. The CDR3, as DNA: TGTGCCAGCAGCTTAGGTGGCAAATGGGGGGAGCAGTACTTC. This chain connects TRBV11-2 to TRBJ2-7; either TRBD1 or TRBD2 may supply D (5 bases each). This CDR3 has 14 residues. V shed 1 base and J shed 7 bases, with 14 bases lying between them. Germline V gives CDR1 SGHAT, CDR2 FQNNGV.

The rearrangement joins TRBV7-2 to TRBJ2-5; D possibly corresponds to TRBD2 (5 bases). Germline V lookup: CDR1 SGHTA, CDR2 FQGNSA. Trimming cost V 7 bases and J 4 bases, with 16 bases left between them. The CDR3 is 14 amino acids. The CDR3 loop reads CASTAWNSVETQYF. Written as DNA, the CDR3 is TGTGCCAGCACCGCTTGGAATAGCGTAGAGACCCAGTACTTC.

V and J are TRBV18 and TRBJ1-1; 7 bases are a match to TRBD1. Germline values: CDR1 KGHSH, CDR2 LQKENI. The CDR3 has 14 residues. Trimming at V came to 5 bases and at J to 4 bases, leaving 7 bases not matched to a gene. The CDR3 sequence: CASSSTGVITEAFF. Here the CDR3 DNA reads TGTGCCAGCTCATCAACAGGGGTGATCACTGAAGCTTTCTTT.

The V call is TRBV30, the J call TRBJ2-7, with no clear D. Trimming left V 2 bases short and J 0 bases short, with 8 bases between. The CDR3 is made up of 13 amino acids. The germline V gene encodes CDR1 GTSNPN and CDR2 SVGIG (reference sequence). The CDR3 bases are TGTGCCTGGAGTCAACGGGTCTCCTACGAGCAGTACTTC. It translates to CAWSQRVSYEQYF. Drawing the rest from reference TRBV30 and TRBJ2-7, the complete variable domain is SQTIHQWPATLVQPVGSPLSLECTVEGTSNPNLYWYRQAAGRGLQLLFYSVGIGQISSEVPQNLSASRPQDRQFILSSKKLLLSDSGFYLCAWSQRVSYEQYFGPGTRLTVT.

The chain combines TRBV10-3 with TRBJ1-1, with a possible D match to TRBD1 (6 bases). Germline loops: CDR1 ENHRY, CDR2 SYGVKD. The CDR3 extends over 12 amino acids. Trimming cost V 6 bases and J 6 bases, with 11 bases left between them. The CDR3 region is CAIRGGGSEAFF. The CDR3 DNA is TGTGCCATCAGGGGAGGGGGGTCTGAAGCTTTCTTT.

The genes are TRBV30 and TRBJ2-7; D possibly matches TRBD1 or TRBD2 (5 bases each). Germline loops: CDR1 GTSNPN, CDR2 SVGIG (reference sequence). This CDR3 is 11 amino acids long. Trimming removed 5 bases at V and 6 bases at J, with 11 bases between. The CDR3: CAWGTRGEQYF. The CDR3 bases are TGTGCCTGGGGAACTAGGGGCGAGCAGTACTTC.

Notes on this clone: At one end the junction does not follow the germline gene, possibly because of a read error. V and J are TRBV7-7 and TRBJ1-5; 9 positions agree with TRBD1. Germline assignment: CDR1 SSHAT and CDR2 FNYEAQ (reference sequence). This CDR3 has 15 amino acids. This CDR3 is CASSPRTGEGQPQHF. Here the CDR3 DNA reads TGTGCTAGCAGCCCAAGGACAGGGGAGGGTCAGCCCCAGCATTTT. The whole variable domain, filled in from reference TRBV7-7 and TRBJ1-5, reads GAGVSQSPRYKVTKRGQDVTLRCDPISSHATLYWYQQALGQGPEFLTYFNYEAQPDKSGLPSDRFSAERPEGSISTLTIQRTEQRDSAMYRCASSPRTGEGQPQHFGDGTRLSIL.

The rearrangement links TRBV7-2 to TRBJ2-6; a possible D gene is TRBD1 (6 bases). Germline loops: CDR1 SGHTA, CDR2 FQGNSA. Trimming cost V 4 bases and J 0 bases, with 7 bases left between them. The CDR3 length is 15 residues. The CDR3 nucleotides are TGTGCCAGCAGCTCGGACAGCTCTGGGGCCAACGTCCTGACTTTC. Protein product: CASSSDSSGANVLTF.

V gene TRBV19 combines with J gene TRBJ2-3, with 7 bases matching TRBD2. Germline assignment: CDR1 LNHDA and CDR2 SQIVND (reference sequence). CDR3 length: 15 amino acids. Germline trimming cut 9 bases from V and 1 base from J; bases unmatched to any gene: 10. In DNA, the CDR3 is TGTGCCAGGGGAGGGGCGGGAATGGGCACAGATACGCAGTATTTT. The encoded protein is CARGGAGMGTDTQYF.

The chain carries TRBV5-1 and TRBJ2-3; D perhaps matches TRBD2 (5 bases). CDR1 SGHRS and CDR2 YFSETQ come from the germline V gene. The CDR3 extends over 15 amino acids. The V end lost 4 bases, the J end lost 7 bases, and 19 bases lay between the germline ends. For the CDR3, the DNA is TGCGCCAGCAGCCGCGAGAGCGGAACCGCCAATACGCAGTATTTT. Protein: CASSRESGTANTQYF.

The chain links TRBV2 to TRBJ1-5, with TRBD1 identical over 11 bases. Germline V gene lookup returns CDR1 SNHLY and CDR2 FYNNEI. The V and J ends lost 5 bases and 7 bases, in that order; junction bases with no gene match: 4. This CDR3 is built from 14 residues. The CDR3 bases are TGTGCCAGCAGTAGGACAGGGGGCTCCCAGCCCCAGCATTTT. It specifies CASSRTGGSQPQHF. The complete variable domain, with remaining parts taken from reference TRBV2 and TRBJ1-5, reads EPEVTQTPSHQVTQMGQEVILRCVPISNHLYFYWYRQILGQKVEFLVSFYNNEISEKSEIFDDQFSVERPDGSNFTLKIRSTKLEDSAMYFCASSRTGGSQPQHFGDGTRLSIL.

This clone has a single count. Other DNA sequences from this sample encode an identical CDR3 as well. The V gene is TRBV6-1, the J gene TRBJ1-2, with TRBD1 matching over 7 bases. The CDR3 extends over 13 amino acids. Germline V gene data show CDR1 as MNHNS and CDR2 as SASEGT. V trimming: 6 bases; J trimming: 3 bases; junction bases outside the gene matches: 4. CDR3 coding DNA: TGTGCCAGCAGAGTTGGACAGGACTATGGCTACACCTTC. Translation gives CASRVGQDYGYTF.

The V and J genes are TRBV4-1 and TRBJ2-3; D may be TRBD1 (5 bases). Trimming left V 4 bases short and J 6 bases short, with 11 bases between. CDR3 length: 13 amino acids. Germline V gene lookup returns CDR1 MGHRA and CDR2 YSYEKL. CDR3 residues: CASSLLGPDTQYF. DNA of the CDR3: TGCGCCAGCAGCCTCCTGGGGCCTGATACGCAGTATTTT.